This entry concerns a single T cell receptor (beta chain). What it recognizes is unknown. This entry is derived from a study of monozygotic twins with inflammatory bowel disease. General study findings and limits: Findings did not support one strong IBD-associated signal or clonotype. Discrimination among different T cell subtypes was not achievable.

TCRdb processed the 5' RACE reads again and assigns one entry to each CDR3 protein, with no DNA. Found here are approximately 420,000 distinct CDR3 sequences; the top ten clones hold 2.4%. The TCR sequence derives from a human donor with ulcerative colitis or Crohn's disease, or a healthy co-twin of an affected twin (not recorded which). Sequencing was performed on blood.

The CDR3 reads CSATRADRGNQPQHF. The V and J genes are TRBV20-1 and TRBJ1-5; the D call of TRBD1 rests on TCRdb alone, since no DNA is present to check it. The CDR3 is 15 residues long. CDR1 DFQATT and CDR2 SNEGSKA come from the germline V gene (reference sequence).